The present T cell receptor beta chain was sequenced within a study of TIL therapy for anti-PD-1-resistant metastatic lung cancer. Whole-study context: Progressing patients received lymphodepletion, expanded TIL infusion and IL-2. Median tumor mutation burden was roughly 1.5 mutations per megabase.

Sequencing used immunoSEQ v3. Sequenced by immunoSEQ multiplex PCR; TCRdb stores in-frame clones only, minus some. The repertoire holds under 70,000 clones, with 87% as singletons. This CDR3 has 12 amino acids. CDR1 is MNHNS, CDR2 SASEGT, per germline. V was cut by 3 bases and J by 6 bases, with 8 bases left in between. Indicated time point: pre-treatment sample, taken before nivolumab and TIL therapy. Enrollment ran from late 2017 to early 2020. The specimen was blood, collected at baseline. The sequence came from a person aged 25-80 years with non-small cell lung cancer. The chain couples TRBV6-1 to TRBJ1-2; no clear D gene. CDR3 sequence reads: CASSDRTDGYTF. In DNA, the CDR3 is TGTGCCAGCAGTGATAGGACGGATGGCTACACCTTC.